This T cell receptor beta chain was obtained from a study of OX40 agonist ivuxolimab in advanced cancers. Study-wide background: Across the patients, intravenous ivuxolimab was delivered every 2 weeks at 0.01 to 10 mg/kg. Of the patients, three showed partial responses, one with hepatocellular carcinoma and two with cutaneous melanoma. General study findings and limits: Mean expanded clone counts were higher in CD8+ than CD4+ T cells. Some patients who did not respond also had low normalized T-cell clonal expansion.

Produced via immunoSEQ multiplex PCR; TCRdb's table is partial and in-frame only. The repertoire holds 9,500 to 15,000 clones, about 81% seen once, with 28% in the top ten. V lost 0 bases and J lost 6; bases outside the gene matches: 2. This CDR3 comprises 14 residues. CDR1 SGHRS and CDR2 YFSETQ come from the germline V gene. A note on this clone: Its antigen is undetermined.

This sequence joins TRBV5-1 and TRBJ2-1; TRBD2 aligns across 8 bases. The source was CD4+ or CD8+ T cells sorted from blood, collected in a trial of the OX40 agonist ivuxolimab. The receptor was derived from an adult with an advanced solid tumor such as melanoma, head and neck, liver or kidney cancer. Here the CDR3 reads CASSLEGTSNEQFF. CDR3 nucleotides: TGCGCCAGCAGCTTGGAAGGGACTAGCAATGAGCAGTTCTTC.